Listed below are T cell receptor beta chains from one sample, sequenced in a study of beta chain features in type 1 diabetes. Produced via immunoSEQ multiplex PCR; TCRdb's table is partial and in-frame only. This table holds tens of thousands of clones, approximately 65% found once. The specimen was Tregs from blood. These receptor sequences come from a woman in her twenties or thirties with type 1 diabetes. Each CDR3 is given with its conserved first and last residue. D genes are given only for firm matches. A clone size is listed for some rows: how often the clone was seen (once, few, many), or a class if it is expanded.

>TRBJ2-3|TRBV7-2|TRBD2|few
CASSLDGRAPDTQYF
TGTGCCAGCAGCTTAGACGGGAGGGCCCCAGATACGCAGTATTTT
>TRBJ2-5|TRBV5-1|TRBD1|.
CASSLSGQGREQYF
TGCGCCAGCAGCTTGTCGGGACAGGGAAGGGAGCAGTACTTC
>TRBJ2-7|TRBV2|.|few
CASGPEIYEQYF
TGTGCCAGCGGGCCAGAAATCTACGAGCAGTACTTC
>TRBJ2-1|TRBV19|TRBD1|.
CASRRQGGNSNEQFF
TGTGCCAGTAGGCGACAGGGGGGGAATAGCAATGAGCAGTTCTTC
>TRBJ2-2|TRBV28|TRBD2|.
CASTSSGRANTGELFF
TGTGCCAGCACCAGTAGCGGGAGGGCGAACACCGGGGAGCTGTTTTTT
>TRBJ1-2|TRBV6-6|TRBD1|once
CASTGGKENGYTF
TGTGCCAGCACAGGGGGCAAGGAAAATGGCTACACCTTC
>TRBJ2-5|TRBV27|.|.
CASSFRGRGLGETQYF
TGTGCCAGCAGTTTTAGAGGGCGGGGTTTAGGAGAGACCCAGTACTTC
>TRBJ1-1|TRBV7-9|TRBD1|.
CASSRGTGGEAFF
TGTGCCAGCAGCAGGGGGACAGGGGGCGAAGCTTTCTTT
>TRBJ2-1|TRBV6-5|TRBD2|.
CAVSGRADEQFF
TGTGCCGTTAGCGGGAGGGCCGATGAGCAGTTCTTC
>TRBJ2-2|TRBV5-4|.|.
CASSLGSSANTGELFF
TGTGCCAGCAGCTTGGGGTCTAGCGCAAACACCGGGGAGCTGTTTTTT
>TRBJ2-7|TRBV7-8|.|.
CASSSTWASPYEQYF
TGTGCCAGCAGCTCTACCTGGGCGTCCCCCTACGAGCAGTACTTC